The entry below describes one T cell receptor beta chain. The source of the sample is a study of blood T cell repertoires in COVID-19. Across the whole study: The United States, Italy and Spain were the sources of the acute and convalescent COVID-19 samples. PBMCs, B-cell-depleted T cells, or T cells provided the cDNA or gDNA that made up the material.

The authors' processing: Amplification of reference gene primers was used by the study to estimate nucleated cell counts. TCRdb's copy holds only in-frame clones and misses some; the assay was immunoSEQ multiplex PCR. That table gives V, J and clone size, and the DNA gave D and trimming. The top ten hold roughly 10% of the sample, which has about 260,000 clones, over 75% seen once. Seattle's enrolled individuals joined amid active infection and were then monitored longitudinally. Germline V lookup: CDR1 KGHSH, CDR2 LQKENI. V was cut by 4 bases and J by 7 bases, with 23 bases left in between. This CDR3 contains 17 residues.

The J gene is TRBJ2-1, the V gene TRBV18; unclear D gene. This sequence was found in an older woman with COVID-19, enrolled during active disease. Sequencing input: peripheral blood. The CDR3: CASSLRSPVYELNEQFF. The DNA of the CDR3 is TGTGCCAGCTCACTCAGATCCCCCGTTTATGAATTAAATGAGCAGTTCTTC.